This TCR beta chain was sequenced in a study of T-cell reconstitution after alpha-beta-depleted transplantation in children. This clonotype showed up just a few times. The TCRbeta library incorporated unique molecular identifiers. TCRdb reprocessed the PCR reads via MiXCR and lists one record per CDR3 protein. The sample lists about 540,000 distinct CDR3 sequences, approximately 20% occurring once. Germline V CDR1 and CDR2: SGHNT, YENEEA. This CDR3 has 14 residues. Trimming stripped 0 bases from V and 8 bases from J, with 11 bases between. The receptor comes from a human donor who donated a stem cell graft to a child with acute lymphoblastic leukemia. V is TRBV11-3 and J is TRBJ2-4, with a tentative D call TRBD2 (6 bases). Sequenced here: PBMCs from the stem cell graft donor, sampled from the stem cell graft. The CDR3 DNA reads as TGTGCCAGCAGCTTAGATCCGGGACTCGACATTCAGTACTTC. Translated: CASSLDPGLDIQYF. The full variable domain, with the rest looked up from reference TRBV11-3 and TRBJ2-4, is EAGVVQSPRYKIIEKKQPVAFWCNPISGHNTLYWYLQNLGQGPELLIRYENEEAVDDSQLPKDRFSAERLKGVDSTLKIQPAELGDSAVYLCASSLDPGLDIQYFGAGTRLSVL.